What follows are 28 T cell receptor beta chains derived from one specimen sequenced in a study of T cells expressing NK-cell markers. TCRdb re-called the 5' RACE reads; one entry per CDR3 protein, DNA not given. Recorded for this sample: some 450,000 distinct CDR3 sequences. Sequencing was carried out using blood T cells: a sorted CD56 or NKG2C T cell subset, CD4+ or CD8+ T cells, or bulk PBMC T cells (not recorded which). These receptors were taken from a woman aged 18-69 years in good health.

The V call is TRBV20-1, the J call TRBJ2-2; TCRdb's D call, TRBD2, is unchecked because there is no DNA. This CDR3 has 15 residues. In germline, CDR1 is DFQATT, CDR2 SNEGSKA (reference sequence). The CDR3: CSARYDTANTGELFF.

This chain's CDR3 is CASSQGIRGRPTDTQYF. The chain employs TRBV4-2 and TRBJ2-3; TCRdb reports TRBD2, a call that lacks DNA to check it against. The germline gives CDR1 LGHNA, CDR2 YNFKEQ. CDR3 size: 17 residues.

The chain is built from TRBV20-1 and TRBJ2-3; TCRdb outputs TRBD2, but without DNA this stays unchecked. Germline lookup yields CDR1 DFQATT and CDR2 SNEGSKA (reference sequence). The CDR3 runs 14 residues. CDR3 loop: CSAVAGGRADTQYF.

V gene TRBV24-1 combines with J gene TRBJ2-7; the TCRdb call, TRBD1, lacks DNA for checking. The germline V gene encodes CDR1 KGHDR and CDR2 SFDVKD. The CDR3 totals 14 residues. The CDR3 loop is CATSDPDRGHEQYF.

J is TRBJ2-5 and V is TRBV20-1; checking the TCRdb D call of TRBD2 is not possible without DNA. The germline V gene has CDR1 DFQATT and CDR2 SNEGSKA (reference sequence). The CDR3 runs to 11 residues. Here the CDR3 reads CSGLAQETQYF.

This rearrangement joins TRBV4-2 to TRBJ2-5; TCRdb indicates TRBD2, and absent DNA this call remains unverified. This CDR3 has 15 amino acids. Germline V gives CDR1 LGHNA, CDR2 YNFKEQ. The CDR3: CASSQLAGGQETQYF.

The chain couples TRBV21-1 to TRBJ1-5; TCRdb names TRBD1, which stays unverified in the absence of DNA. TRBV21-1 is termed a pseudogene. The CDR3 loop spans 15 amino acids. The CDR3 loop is CASRWDRVRNQPQHF.

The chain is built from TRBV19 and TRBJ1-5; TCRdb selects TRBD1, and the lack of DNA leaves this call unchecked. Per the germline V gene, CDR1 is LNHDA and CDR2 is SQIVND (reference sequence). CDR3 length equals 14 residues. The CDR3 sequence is CASSRQNSNQPQHF.

The CDR3 loop reads CASSTSGEAGEQYF. J is TRBJ2-7 and V is TRBV6-5; the TCRdb call, TRBD2, lacks DNA for checking. CDR1 MNHEY and CDR2 SVGAGI come from the germline V gene. The CDR3 spans 14 residues.

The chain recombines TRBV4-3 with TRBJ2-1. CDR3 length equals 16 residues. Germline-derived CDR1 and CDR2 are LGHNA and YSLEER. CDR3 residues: CASSQDWGISYNEQFF.

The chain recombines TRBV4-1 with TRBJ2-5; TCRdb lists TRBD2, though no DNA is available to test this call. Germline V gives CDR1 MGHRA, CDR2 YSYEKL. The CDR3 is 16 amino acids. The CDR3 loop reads CASSQPLAGGEETQYF.

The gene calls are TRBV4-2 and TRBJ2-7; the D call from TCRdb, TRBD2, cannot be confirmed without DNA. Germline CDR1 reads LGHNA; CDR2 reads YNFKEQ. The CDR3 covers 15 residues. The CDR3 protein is CASSQDQGLGYEQYF.

This CDR3 reads CASTPLAGGYNEQFF. The chain couples TRBV5-1 to TRBJ2-1; the D call of TRBD2 rests on TCRdb alone, since no DNA is present to check it. CDR1 and CDR2 from the germline V gene are SGHRS and YFSETQ. This CDR3 has 15 amino acids.

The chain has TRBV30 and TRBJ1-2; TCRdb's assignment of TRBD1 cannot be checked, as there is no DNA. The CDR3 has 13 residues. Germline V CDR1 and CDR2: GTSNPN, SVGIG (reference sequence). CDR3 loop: CAWTEGARNGYTF. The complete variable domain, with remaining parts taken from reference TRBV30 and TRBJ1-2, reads SQTIHQWPATLVQPVGSPLSLECTVEGTSNPNLYWYRQAAGRGLQLLFYSVGIGQISSEVPQNLSASRPQDRQFILSSKKLLLSDSGFYLCAWTEGARNGYTFGSGTRLTVV.

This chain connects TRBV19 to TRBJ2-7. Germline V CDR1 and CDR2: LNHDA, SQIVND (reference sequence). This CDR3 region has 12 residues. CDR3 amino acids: CASRSANREQYF. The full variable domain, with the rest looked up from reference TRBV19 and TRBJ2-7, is DGGITQSPKYLFRKEGQNVTLSCEQNLNHDAMYWYRQDPGQGLRLIYYSQIVNDFQKGDIAEGYSVSREKKESFPLTVTSAQKNPTAFYLCASRSANREQYFGPGTRLTVT.

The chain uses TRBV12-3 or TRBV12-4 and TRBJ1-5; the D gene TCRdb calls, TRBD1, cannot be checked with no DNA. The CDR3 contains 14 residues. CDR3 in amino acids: CASSTRDSNQPQHF.

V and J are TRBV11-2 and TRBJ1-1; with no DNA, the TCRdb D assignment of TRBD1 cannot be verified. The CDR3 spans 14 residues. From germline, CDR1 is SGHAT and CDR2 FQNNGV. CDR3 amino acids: CASSFVGQGVVAFF. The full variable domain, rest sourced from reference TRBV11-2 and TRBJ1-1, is EAGVAQSPRYKIIEKRQSVAFWCNPISGHATLYWYQQILGQGPKLLIQFQNNGVVDDSQLPKDRFSAERLKGVDSTLKIQPAKLEDSAVYLCASSFVGQGVVAFFGQGTRLTVV.

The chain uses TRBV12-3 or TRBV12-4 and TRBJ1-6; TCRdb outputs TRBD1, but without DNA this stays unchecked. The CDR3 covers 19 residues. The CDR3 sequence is CASTPTPGQGKSGDSPLHF.

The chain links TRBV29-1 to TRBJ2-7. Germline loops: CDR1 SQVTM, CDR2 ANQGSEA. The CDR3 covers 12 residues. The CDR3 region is CSVEETENEQYF.

The CDR3 sequence is CASSISSSSEQYF. The V and J genes are TRBV19 and TRBJ2-7. CDR3 length equals 13 residues. CDR1 LNHDA and CDR2 SQIVND come from the germline V gene (reference sequence).

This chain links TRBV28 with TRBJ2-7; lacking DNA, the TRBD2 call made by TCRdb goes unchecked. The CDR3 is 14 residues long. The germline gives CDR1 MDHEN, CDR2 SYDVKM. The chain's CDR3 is CASNPGDYPDEQYF.

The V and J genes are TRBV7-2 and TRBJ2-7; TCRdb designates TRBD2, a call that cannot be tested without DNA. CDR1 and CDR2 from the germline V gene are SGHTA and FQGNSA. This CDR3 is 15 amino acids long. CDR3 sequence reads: CASSLRTSGSYEQYF.

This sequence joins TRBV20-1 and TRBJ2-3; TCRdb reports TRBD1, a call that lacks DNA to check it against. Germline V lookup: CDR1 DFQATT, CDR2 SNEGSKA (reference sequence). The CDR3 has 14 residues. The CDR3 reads CSARVAGGGYTQYF.

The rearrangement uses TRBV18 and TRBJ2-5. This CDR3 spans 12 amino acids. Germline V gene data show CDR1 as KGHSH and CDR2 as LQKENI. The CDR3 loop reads CASSPFEETQYF.

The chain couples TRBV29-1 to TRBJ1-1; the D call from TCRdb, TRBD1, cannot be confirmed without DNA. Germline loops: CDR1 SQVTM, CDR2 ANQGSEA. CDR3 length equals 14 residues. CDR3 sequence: CSVEGGMGLPEAFF.

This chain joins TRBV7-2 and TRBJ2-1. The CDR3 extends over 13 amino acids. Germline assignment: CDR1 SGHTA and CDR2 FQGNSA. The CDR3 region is CASSQGSDNEQFF.

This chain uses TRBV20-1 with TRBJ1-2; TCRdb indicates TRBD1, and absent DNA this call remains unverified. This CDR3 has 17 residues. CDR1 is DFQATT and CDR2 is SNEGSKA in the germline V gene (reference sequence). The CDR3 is CSARSLGVGGSNYGYTF.

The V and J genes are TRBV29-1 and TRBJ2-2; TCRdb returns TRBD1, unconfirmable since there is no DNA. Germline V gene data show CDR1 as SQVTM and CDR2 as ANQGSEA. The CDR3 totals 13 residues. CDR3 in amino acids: CSVLQGGLGELFF.